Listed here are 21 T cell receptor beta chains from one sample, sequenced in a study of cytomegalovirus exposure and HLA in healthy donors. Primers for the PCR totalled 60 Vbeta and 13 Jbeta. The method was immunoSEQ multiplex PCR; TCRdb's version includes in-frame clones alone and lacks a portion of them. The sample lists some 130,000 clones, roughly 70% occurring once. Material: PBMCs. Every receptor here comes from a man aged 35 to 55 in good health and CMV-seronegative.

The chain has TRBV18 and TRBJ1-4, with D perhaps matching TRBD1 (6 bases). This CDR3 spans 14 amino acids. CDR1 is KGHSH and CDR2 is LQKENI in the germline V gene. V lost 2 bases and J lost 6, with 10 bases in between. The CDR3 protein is CASSPRGGDEKLFF. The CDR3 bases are TGTGCCAGCTCACCAAGAGGGGGTGATGAAAAACTGTTTTTT.

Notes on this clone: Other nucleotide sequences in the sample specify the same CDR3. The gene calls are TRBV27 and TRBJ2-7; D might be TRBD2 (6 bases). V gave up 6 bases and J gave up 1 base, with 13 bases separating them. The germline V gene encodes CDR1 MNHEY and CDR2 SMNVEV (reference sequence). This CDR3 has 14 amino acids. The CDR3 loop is CASSLGGTSYEQYF. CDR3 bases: TGTGCCAGCAGCCTCGGGGGTACATCCTACGAGCAGTACTTC.

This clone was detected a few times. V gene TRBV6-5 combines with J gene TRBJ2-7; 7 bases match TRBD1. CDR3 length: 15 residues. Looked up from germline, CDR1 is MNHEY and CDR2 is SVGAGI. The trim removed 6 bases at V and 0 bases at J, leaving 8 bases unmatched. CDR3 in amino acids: CASSTAQGHSYEQYF. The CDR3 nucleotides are TGTGCCAGCAGCACCGCACAGGGGCACTCCTACGAGCAGTACTTC.

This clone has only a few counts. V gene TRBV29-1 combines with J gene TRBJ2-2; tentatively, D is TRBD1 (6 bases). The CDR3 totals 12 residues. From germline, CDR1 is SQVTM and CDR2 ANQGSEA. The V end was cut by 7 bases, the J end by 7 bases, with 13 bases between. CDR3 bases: TGCAGCGCCCGAGGACAGCTCGGGGAGCTGTTTTTT. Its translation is CSARGQLGELFF.

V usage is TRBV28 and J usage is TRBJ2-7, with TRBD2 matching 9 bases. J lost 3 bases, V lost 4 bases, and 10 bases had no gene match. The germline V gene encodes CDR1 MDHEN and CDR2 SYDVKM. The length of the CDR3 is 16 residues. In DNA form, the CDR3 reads TGTGCCAGCAGTTCTCATCCTAGCGGGGAACGCTACGAGCAGTACTTC. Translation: CASSSHPSGERYEQYF.

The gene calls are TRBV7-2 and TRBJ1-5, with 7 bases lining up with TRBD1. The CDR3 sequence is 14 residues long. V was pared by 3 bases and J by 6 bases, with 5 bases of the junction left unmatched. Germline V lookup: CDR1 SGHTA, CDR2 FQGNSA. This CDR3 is CASSLDGTVQPQHF. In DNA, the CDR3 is TGTGCCAGCAGCTTGGACGGGACAGTTCAGCCCCAGCATTTT.

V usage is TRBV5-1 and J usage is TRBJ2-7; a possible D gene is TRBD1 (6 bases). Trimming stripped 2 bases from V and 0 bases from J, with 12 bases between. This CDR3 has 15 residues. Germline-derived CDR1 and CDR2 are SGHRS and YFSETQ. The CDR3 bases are TGCGCCAGCAGCTTTGGACAGTCGAGCTCCTACGAGCAGTACTTC. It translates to CASSFGQSSSYEQYF.

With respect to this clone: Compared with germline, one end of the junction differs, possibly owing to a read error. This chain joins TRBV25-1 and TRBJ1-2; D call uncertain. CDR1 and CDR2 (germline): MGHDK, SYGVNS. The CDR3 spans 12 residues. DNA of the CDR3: TGTGCCAGCAGTGTTGTAGAAGGAGCTTTCGCCTTC. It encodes CASSVVEGAFAF.

For the CDR3, the DNA is TGTGCCAGCAGCTTAGGGGCAACGTACGAGCAGTACTTC. This translates into CASSLGATYEQYF. The rearrangement joins TRBV11-2 to TRBJ2-7; D is uncertain. This CDR3 comprises 13 residues. Germline CDR1 SGHAT, CDR2 FQNNGV. With 1 base removed from V and 4 bases from J, the gap between germline ends came to 8 bases.

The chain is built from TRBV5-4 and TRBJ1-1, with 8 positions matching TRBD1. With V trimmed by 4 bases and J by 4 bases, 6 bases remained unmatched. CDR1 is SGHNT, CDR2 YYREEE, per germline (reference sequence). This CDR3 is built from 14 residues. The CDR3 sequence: CASSPGGSGTEAFF. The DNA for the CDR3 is TGTGCCAGCAGCCCAGGGGGCTCGGGCACTGAAGCTTTCTTT.

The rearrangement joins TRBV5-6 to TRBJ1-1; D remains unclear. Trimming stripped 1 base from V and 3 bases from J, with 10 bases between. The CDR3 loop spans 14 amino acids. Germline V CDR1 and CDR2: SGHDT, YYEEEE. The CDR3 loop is CASSLFSKYTEAFF. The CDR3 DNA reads TGTGCCAGCAGCTTGTTTAGTAAATACACTGAAGCTTTCTTT.

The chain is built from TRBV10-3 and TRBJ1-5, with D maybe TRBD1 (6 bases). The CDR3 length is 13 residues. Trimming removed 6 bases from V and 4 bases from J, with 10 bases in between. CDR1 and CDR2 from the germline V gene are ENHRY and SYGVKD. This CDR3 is CAISLQGNQPQHF. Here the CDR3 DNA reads TGTGCCATCAGCTTACAGGGAAATCAGCCCCAGCATTTT.

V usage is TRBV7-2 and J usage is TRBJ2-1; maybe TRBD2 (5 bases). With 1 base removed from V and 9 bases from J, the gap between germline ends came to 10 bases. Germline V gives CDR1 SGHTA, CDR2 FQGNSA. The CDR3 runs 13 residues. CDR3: CASSLVSAGEQFF. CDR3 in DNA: TGTGCCAGCAGCTTAGTATCTGCGGGTGAGCAGTTCTTC.

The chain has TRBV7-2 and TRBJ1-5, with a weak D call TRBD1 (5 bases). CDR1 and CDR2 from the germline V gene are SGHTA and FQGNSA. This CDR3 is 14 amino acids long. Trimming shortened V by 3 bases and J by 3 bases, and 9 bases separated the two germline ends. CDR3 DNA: TGTGCCAGCAGCTTTACAGGAGACAATCAGCCCCAGCATTTT. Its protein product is CASSFTGDNQPQHF.

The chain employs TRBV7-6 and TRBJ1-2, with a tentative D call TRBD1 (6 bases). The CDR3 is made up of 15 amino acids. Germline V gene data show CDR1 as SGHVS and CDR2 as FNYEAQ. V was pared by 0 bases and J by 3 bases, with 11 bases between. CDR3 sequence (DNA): TGTGCCAGCAGCTTAGCGCTGGCAGGGGACTATGGCTACACCTTC. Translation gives CASSLALAGDYGYTF.

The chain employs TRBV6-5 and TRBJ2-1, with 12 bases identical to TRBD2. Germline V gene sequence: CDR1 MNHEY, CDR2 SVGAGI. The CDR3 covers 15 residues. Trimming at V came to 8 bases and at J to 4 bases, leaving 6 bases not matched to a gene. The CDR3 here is CASRGLAGGYNEQFF. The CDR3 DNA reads TGTGCCAGCCGGGGGCTAGCGGGAGGGTACAATGAGCAGTTCTTC.

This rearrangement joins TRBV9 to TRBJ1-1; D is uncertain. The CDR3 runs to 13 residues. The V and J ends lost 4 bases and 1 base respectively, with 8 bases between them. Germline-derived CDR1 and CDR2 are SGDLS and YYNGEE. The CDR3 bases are TGTGCCAGCAGCAACGGCGGGAACACTGAAGCTTTCTTT. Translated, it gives CASSNGGNTEAFF.

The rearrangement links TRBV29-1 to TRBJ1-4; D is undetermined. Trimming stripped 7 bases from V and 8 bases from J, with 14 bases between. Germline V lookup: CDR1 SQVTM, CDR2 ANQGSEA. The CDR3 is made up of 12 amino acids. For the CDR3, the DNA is TGCAGCGCAGAGGGAGAGGTGGAAAAACTGTTTTTT. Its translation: CSAEGEVEKLFF.

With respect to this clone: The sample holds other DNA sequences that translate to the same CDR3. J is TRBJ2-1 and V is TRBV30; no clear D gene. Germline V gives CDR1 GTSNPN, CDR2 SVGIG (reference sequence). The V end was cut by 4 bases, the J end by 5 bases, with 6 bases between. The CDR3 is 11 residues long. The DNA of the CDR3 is TGTGCCTGGACGCGAGACAATGAGCAGTTCTTC. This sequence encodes CAWTRDNEQFF.

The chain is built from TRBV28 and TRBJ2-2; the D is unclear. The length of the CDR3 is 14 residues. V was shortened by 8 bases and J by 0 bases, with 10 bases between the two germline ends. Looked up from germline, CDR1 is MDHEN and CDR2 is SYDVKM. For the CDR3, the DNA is TGTGCCAGCTTGGCAGGCGCGAACACCGGGGAGCTGTTTTTT. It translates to CASLAGANTGELFF.

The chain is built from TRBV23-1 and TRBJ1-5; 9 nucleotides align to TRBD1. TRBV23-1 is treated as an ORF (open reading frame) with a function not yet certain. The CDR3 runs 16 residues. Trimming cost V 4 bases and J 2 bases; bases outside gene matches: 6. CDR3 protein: CASSPRTGVGNQPQHF. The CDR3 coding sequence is TGCGCCAGCAGTCCCCGGACAGGGGTGGGCAATCAGCCCCAGCATTTT.